The 21 T cell receptor beta chains below come from one sample, sequenced in a study of blood T cell repertoires in COVID-19. Using immunoSEQ multiplex PCR, the repertoire was profiled, and TCRdb retains in-frame clones only, with some absent. In the table there are 35,000 to 50,000 clones, roughly 85% of which are singletons. The sequenced sample was peripheral blood. These receptors originate from a man aged 55-75 years with acute or convalescent COVID-19.

This sequence joins TRBV6-5 and TRBJ1-2; D possibly corresponds to TRBD1 (5 bases). The V gene lost 6 bases and the J gene lost 4 bases, with 15 bases spanning the gap. The CDR3 totals 14 residues. The V gene's germline CDR1 is MNHEY and CDR2 SVGAGI. CDR3 DNA: TGTGCCAGCAGGGAGAGGCAGGGATTCTATGGCTACACCTTC. Translation gives CASRERQGFYGYTF.

The CDR3 DNA sequence: TGTGCCAGCAGATCTCGGGTCACGAAGTACCAAGAGACCCAGTACTTC. Translating it yields CASRSRVTKYQETQYF. The chain is built from TRBV6-6 and TRBJ2-5, with no clear D. Between the trimmed V and J ends, which lost 6 bases and 0 bases, there was a span of 17 bases. Germline V gene data show CDR1 as MNHNY and CDR2 as SVGAGI (reference sequence). CDR3 size: 16 residues.

The CDR3 nucleotides read TGTGCCAGCAGCGTAGTGGGAGGGCCGGAAGCTTTCTTT. It translates to CASSVVGGPEAFF. This chain joins TRBV9 and TRBJ1-1; no definite D call. Trimming removed 0 bases at V and 8 bases at J, with 11 bases between. The CDR3 covers 13 residues. Per germline, CDR1 SGDLS and CDR2 YYNGEE.

This clone was found once. CDR3 residues: CASSFTSGGPSSYEQYF. The CDR3 nucleotides read TGTGCCAGCAGCTTCACAAGCGGGGGCCCAAGCTCCTACGAGCAGTACTTC. J is TRBJ2-7 and V is TRBV3-1 (or the pseudogene TRBV3-2); 8 positions agree with TRBD2. V shed 5 bases and J 0 bases; nucleotides not matched to a gene: 12. The CDR3 has 17 amino acids. CDR1 and CDR2 (germline): LGHDT, YNNKEL (reference sequence).

The rearrangement joins TRBV29-1 to TRBJ2-7, with D perhaps TRBD2 (5 bases). Looked up from germline, CDR1 is SQVTM and CDR2 is ANQGSEA. V was cut by 7 bases and J by 1 base, with 14 bases left in between. This CDR3 region has 13 residues. CDR3: CSARPTGSYEQYF. CDR3 coding DNA: TGCAGCGCCCGGCCTACGGGGTCCTACGAGCAGTACTTC.

The chain recombines TRBV2 with TRBJ2-7; TRBD2 agrees at 13 bases. Germline lookup yields CDR1 SNHLY and CDR2 FYNNEI. The CDR3 sequence is 16 residues long. V dropped 5 bases and J dropped 1; count of bases not matched to a gene: 5. The CDR3 loop reads CASSPGLAGSSYEQYF. CDR3 DNA: TGTGCCAGCAGTCCGGGACTAGCGGGGTCATCCTACGAGCAGTACTTC.

This chain uses TRBV29-1 with TRBJ2-2, with 9 bases lining up with TRBD1. The V gene end was trimmed by 4 bases and the J gene end by 4 bases; junction bases not matched to a gene: 4. The CDR3 runs to 14 residues. The germline V gene encodes CDR1 SQVTM and CDR2 ANQGSEA. In nucleotides, the CDR3 is TGCAGCGTTGGGAGGGACAGGGTCACCGGGGAGCTGTTTTTT. It encodes CSVGRDRVTGELFF.

The chain combines TRBV7-2 with TRBJ1-5; D perhaps matches TRBD1 (5 bases). In germline, CDR1 is SGHTA, CDR2 FQGNSA. V lost 1 base and J lost 5, with 15 bases in between. The CDR3 is 16 amino acids. The CDR3 protein is CASSLVAGKRYQPQHF. CDR3 nucleotide sequence: TGTGCCAGCAGCTTAGTGGCAGGGAAGCGATATCAGCCCCAGCATTTT. The entire variable domain, with the rest obtained from reference TRBV7-2 and TRBJ1-5, is as follows: GAGVSQSPSNKVTEKGKDVELRCDPISGHTALYWYRQSLGQGLEFLIYFQGNSAPDKSGLPSDRFSAERTGGSVSTLTIQRTQQEDSAVYLCASSLVAGKRYQPQHFGDGTRLSIL.

The gene calls are TRBV5-1 and TRBJ2-3; 7 positions agree with TRBD2. This CDR3 spans 16 amino acids. V lost 4 bases and J lost 0; bases outside the gene matches: 8. In germline, CDR1 is SGHRS, CDR2 YFSETQ. The CDR3 DNA follows: TGCGCCAGCAGCCCCCGCGGGAGCGGGAGCACAGATACGCAGTATTTT. It specifies CASSPRGSGSTDTQYF.

The chain joins TRBV5-1 to TRBJ2-1; 8 bases agree with TRBD2. CDR3 size: 17 residues. The V and J ends lost 7 bases and 0 bases, in that order; junction bases with no gene match: 12. The germline V gene encodes CDR1 SGHRS and CDR2 YFSETQ. CDR3 DNA sequence: TGCGCCAGCTCGTTCCTAGCGGGTAGGAGCTCCTACAATGAGCAGTTCTTC. Residues: CASSFLAGRSSYNEQFF. Supplemented by reference TRBV5-1 and TRBJ2-1, the full variable domain reads KAGVTQTPRYLIKTRGQQVTLSCSPISGHRSVSWYQQTPGQGLQFLFEYFSETQRNKGNFPGRFSGRQFSNSRSEMNVSTLELGDSALYLCASSFLAGRSSYNEQFFGPGTRLTVL.

This clone is judged medium-sized. This chain links TRBV28 with TRBJ2-7, with 8 bases aligning to TRBD2. The germline gives CDR1 MDHEN, CDR2 SYDVKM. The CDR3 extends over 14 amino acids. The V segment lost 5 bases and the J segment 5 bases; nucleotides outside the gene matches: 8. The CDR3 spells CASSPSGSGHEQYF. Written as DNA, the CDR3 is TGTGCCAGCAGTCCCAGCGGGAGTGGGCACGAGCAGTACTTC.

V is TRBV27 and J is TRBJ1-6, with TRBD1 matching over 7 bases. Germline V gives CDR1 MNHEY, CDR2 SMNVEV (reference sequence). The V segment lost 3 bases and the J segment 9 bases; nucleotides outside the gene matches: 5. The length of the CDR3 is 14 residues. This CDR3 is CASSFRGGGSPLHF. The CDR3 nucleotides read TGTGCCAGCAGTTTTCGAGGGGGCGGTTCACCCCTCCACTTT.

The V gene is TRBV5-1, the J gene TRBJ2-2; TRBD1 aligns across 8 bases. Trimming took 4 bases from V and 4 from J; bases not matched to a gene: 9. Per germline, CDR1 SGHRS and CDR2 YFSETQ. This CDR3 spans 16 amino acids. CDR3 protein: CASSPGTGGATGELFF. For the CDR3, the DNA is TGCGCCAGCAGCCCTGGGACAGGAGGGGCCACCGGGGAGCTGTTTTTT.

This clone was detected only once. V usage is TRBV3-1 (or the pseudogene TRBV3-2) and J usage is TRBJ2-5; 7 nucleotides align to TRBD2. V was pared by 7 bases and J by 5 bases, with 13 bases of the junction left unmatched. The length of the CDR3 is 15 residues. Looked up from germline, CDR1 is LGHDT and CDR2 is YNNKEL (reference sequence). CDR3 in amino acids: CASIPGRGVFETQYF. In DNA, the CDR3 is TGTGCCAGCATTCCCGGACGGGGGGTATTCGAGACCCAGTACTTC.

The rearrangement joins TRBV7-9 to TRBJ2-1; unclear D gene. The CDR3 sequence is 13 residues long. Germline V gene sequence: CDR1 SEHNR, CDR2 FQNEAQ (reference sequence). V lost 5 bases and J lost 4, with 9 bases in between. CDR3 residues: CASSQAEYNEQFF. CDR3 DNA: TGTGCCAGCAGCCAGGCAGAGTACAATGAGCAGTTCTTC.

The V and J genes are TRBV12-3 or TRBV12-4 and TRBJ1-1; unclear D gene. V lost 7 bases, J lost 0 bases, and 6 bases lay in between. The CDR3 contains 12 residues. The CDR3 here is CASKRLNTEAFF. As DNA, the CDR3 is TGTGCCAGCAAGCGGCTGAACACTGAAGCTTTCTTT.

This chain uses TRBV28 with TRBJ2-7, with 12 bases matching TRBD2. The CDR3 totals 18 residues. The germline V gene has CDR1 MDHEN and CDR2 SYDVKM. Trimming at V came to 5 bases and at J to 6 bases, leaving 17 bases not matched to a gene. The CDR3 loop reads CASSTPWTSGNIPGEQYF. As DNA, the CDR3 is TGTGCCAGCAGTACCCCCTGGACTAGCGGGAATATCCCCGGCGAGCAGTACTTC.

This clone came up a few times. The chain carries TRBV30 and TRBJ2-6; D is perhaps TRBD2 (5 bases). Germline V gene lookup returns CDR1 GTSNPN and CDR2 SVGIG (reference sequence). This CDR3 spans 15 amino acids. Between the trimmed V and J ends, which lost 7 bases and 0 bases, there was a span of 13 bases. CDR3 sequence: CASEAGSSGANVLTF. The CDR3 DNA reads as TGTGCCTCGGAGGCGGGTTCCTCTGGGGCCAACGTCCTGACTTTC.

The chain joins TRBV5-1 to TRBJ2-7; 7 bases match TRBD2. Germline loops: CDR1 SGHRS, CDR2 YFSETQ. This CDR3 is built from 14 residues. The V gene end was trimmed by 0 bases and the J gene end by 5 bases; junction bases not matched to a gene: 5. CDR3 sequence reads: CASSLGREQDEQYF. The CDR3 DNA follows: TGCGCCAGCAGCTTGGGGCGGGAGCAGGACGAGCAGTACTTC.

This clone was detected only once. The rearrangement links TRBV20-1 to TRBJ1-3; D is possibly TRBD1 (5 bases). The CDR3 length is 11 residues. The germline V gene has CDR1 DFQATT and CDR2 SNEGSKA (reference sequence). V lost 4 bases and J 11 bases, leaving 12 bases between the germline ends. For the CDR3, the DNA is TGCAGTGCTACTCTTGGGGGGGCCATATATTTT. As protein: CSATLGGAIYF.

This chain connects TRBV19 to TRBJ2-7; TRBD2 is a possible D gene (6 bases). V gave up 3 bases and J gave up 5 bases, with 14 bases separating them. Per germline, CDR1 LNHDA and CDR2 SQIVND (reference sequence). The CDR3 is 14 residues long. The CDR3 bases are TGTGCCAGTAGTATCTACCCCACGGGGGACGAGCAGTACTTC. As protein: CASSIYPTGDEQYF.